This entry concerns a single TCR beta chain. Its matching antigen is unknown. This specimen comes from a study of CXCR3-negative and CXCR3-positive naive CD8 T cells. CDR1 and CDR2 from the germline V gene are PRHDT and FYEKMQ (reference sequence). The CDR3 runs 15 residues. In preparing the TRB cDNA libraries, 5' RACE with UMI labels was used. TCRdb re-called the 5' RACE reads; every CDR3 protein appears as one record, without DNA. The repertoire shows some 150,000 distinct CDR3 sequences; the top ten hold 0.41%. Study-wide points: Naive cells with CXCR3 showed TRB CDR3s that were more hydrophobic than those in CXCR3-negative naive cells.

This TCR was recovered from a human donor in good health. Some clones in this sample may be carry-over from other donors' samples. The V call is TRBV13, the J call TRBJ2-7; TCRdb outputs TRBD1, but without DNA this stays unchecked. The sample taken for sequencing was naive CXCR3+ CD8+ T cells from blood. Subset denoted: CD45RO-CCR7+CD27+CD95- naive CD8+ T cells expressing CXCR3 (TNR3+). This CDR3 reads CASSSGQGNSYEQYF.